These T cell receptor beta chains were read from a single sample in a study of blood T cell repertoires in COVID-19. Sequenced by immunoSEQ multiplex PCR; TCRdb stores in-frame clones only, minus some. Here the sample spans 200,000 to 250,000 clones, 87% being singletons. The sample was peripheral blood. These receptors came from a man between 18 and 35 years old with active or convalescent COVID-19. Both conserved end residues are part of each CDR3. D genes are given only for firm matches. The size entry is marked missing in some rows and otherwise reads once, few, many or a size class.

cdr3_nt	cdr3_aa	j_call	v_call	clone_size	d_call
TGCGCCAGCAGCCCGGTACAGGGAAGAATGAACACTGAAGCTTTCTTT	CASSPVQGRMNTEAFF	TRBJ1-1	TRBV4-3	.	.
TGTGCCAGCAGCCAAGAGCTAGCGCAAGAGACCCAGTACTTC	CASSQELAQETQYF	TRBJ2-5	TRBV3-1/TRBV3-2	.	.
TGTGCCAGCATACAGGACAGAGACTCCTACGAGCAGTACTTC	CASIQDRDSYEQYF	TRBJ2-7	TRBV2	.	.
TGTGCCAGCAGTTCCCGCCACAGCGGGAGAGAGACCCAGTACTTC	CASSSRHSGRETQYF	TRBJ2-5	TRBV28	once	TRBD2
TGTGCCAGCAGTTTAATCTGGAGTACCTCACGGCCGTATCTCGAGCAGTACTTC	CASSLIWSTSRPYLEQYF	TRBJ2-7	TRBV28	.	.
TGTGCCAGTAGCCGGGGTTGGCAGATCTCTGGGGCCAACGTCCTGACTTTC	CASSRGWQISGANVLTF	TRBJ2-6	TRBV19	.	.
TGCGCCAGCAGCTTGGGGGACAGGATCTACGAGCAGTACTTC	CASSLGDRIYEQYF	TRBJ2-7	TRBV5-1	.	TRBD1
TGCGCCAGCAGCCAAAGATTAGCGGGTTCCTACAATGAGCAGTTCTTC	CASSQRLAGSYNEQFF	TRBJ2-1	TRBV4-3	.	TRBD2
TGTGCCAGCTCACCGCTATCGGGGGAGACTGAAGCTTTCTTT	CASSPLSGETEAFF	TRBJ1-1	TRBV18	.	.
TGTGCTAGTGCCCCCACTAGCGGGGGGCGTACCGGGGAGCTGTTTTTT	CASAPTSGGRTGELFF	TRBJ2-2	TRBV12-5	few	TRBD2
TGTGCCAGCAGCTCTAGCTCCTACGAGCAGTACTTC	CASSSSSYEQYF	TRBJ2-7	TRBV5-4	.	.
TGTGCCAGTACCAAAAAGACAGGGGCAATGGGCAATCAGCCCCAGCATTTT	CASTKKTGAMGNQPQHF	TRBJ1-5	TRBV19	once	TRBD1
TGCGCCAGCAGCCTGGACAGGAACTCTGGAAACACCATATATTTT	CASSLDRNSGNTIYF	TRBJ1-3	TRBV5-1	.	TRBD1
TGTGCCAGCAGTGGCAGGGGAGCGGAGACCCAGTACTTC	CASSGRGAETQYF	TRBJ2-5	TRBV2	.	.
TGTGCCAGCAGCTTAGTGGGTATGGGGACTGGACTCAATGAGCAGTTCTTC	CASSLVGMGTGLNEQFF	TRBJ2-1	TRBV7-8	.	.
TGTGCCAGCAGCACAGGGACCGACTATAATTCACCCCTCCACTTT	CASSTGTDYNSPLHF	TRBJ1-6	TRBV5-4	.	.
TGCGCCAGCAGCTTGGTCCAGGGATACGAGCAGTACTTC	CASSLVQGYEQYF	TRBJ2-7	TRBV5-1	.	.
TGTGCCAGCAGTATCCGGGACAGGACCACTGAAGCTTTCTTT	CASSIRDRTTEAFF	TRBJ1-1	TRBV6-5	.	TRBD1
TGTGCCAGCAGCGACAGGGACAATGAAAAACTGTTTTTT	CASSDRDNEKLFF	TRBJ1-4	TRBV5-5	.	TRBD1
TGCGCCAGCAGCGACACAGGGTTTGTAACTAATGAAAAACTGTTTTTT	CASSDTGFVTNEKLFF	TRBJ1-4	TRBV5-1	.	.
TGCGCCAGCAGCTGGGGACTAGCGGGCTTTACCTACAATGAGCAGTTCTTC	CASSWGLAGFTYNEQFF	TRBJ2-1	TRBV5-1	.	TRBD2
TGTGCCGGTAAAGCACCGGGACAGTATGAAAAACTGTTTTTT	CAGKAPGQYEKLFF	TRBJ1-4	TRBV28	few	TRBD1
TGTGCCAGCGCAAAAGGGAGGGGACAGGACGAGGAGCCCCAGCATTTT	CASAKGRGQDEEPQHF	TRBJ1-5	TRBV19	.	TRBD1
TGCAGTGCTAGTTCTAACAGGGTGATTGGTGAAAAACTGTTTTTT	CSASSNRVIGEKLFF	TRBJ1-4	TRBV20-1	.	.
TGTGCCAGCAGCCAAGGCCCAGGATCCCATGAGCAGTTCTTC	CASSQGPGSHEQFF	TRBJ2-1	TRBV3-1/TRBV3-2	.	.
TGTGCCAGCAGTTTGGGGCAGGGGAATGTAGGCAATCAGCCCCAGCATTTT	CASSLGQGNVGNQPQHF	TRBJ1-5	TRBV27	.	.
TGTGCCAGCAGCTTAGTCCCCAGGCTCCATGAGCAGTTCTTC	CASSLVPRLHEQFF	TRBJ2-1	TRBV11-3	once	.
TGTGCCAGCAGTTTATCAGGGGCCTATGTGGACACCATATATTTT	CASSLSGAYVDTIYF	TRBJ1-3	TRBV27	.	.
TGTGCCAGCAGCCGAGAGACAGGGACCGAAGCTTTCTTT	CASSRETGTEAFF	TRBJ1-1	TRBV2	.	TRBD1
TGTGCCAGCAGCCAAGTGAGAGGCGGGGGGGGCACAGGGGATACGCAGTATTTT	CASSQVRGGGGTGDTQYF	TRBJ2-3	TRBV3-1/TRBV3-2	.	TRBD2
TGTGCCAGCAGTCCTCCACAGGGCTACGAGCAGTACTTC	CASSPPQGYEQYF	TRBJ2-7	TRBV28	.	.
TGTGCCACCAGCAGAGATACCGGGACAACCTACGAGCAGTACTTC	CATSRDTGTTYEQYF	TRBJ2-7	TRBV15	.	.
TGTGCCAGCAGCTTAGGCAGGGGGCCGACTAATGAAAAACTGTTTTTT	CASSLGRGPTNEKLFF	TRBJ1-4	TRBV7-6	once	TRBD1